These 5 T cell receptor beta chains were sequenced from one sample in a study of naive and memory T cell subsets. Four PCR rounds used nested alpha and beta constant region primers plus the SP2 primer. TCRdb reanalysed the 5' RACE reads using MiXCR and keeps one entry per CDR3 protein. The sample lists around 56,000 distinct CDR3 sequences; 6% to 8% were seen once. TCR cDNA received a 3' ligated oligonucleotide that carried a UMI. The source of these receptors is a female donor in good health.

This clonotype was detected a few times. The genes are TRBV6-5 and TRBJ2-7; no firm D call. Trimming removed 6 bases at V and 2 bases at J, with 8 bases between. The germline V gene encodes CDR1 MNHEY and CDR2 SVGAGI. CDR3 length: 12 residues. DNA of the CDR3: TGTGCCAGCAGAGGACCAGCCTACGAGCAGTACTTC. It translates to CASRGPAYEQYF.

This clonotype was counted a few times. The CDR3 loop reads CASSPTSHGAQYF. The CDR3 DNA reads TGTGCCAGCAGCCCGACTAGCCATGGGGCGCAGTATTTT. The chain combines TRBV3-1 with TRBJ2-3; 7 nucleotides match TRBD2. The CDR3 consists of 13 residues. V gave up 4 bases and J gave up 10 bases; unmatched junction bases: 8. Germline V gene sequence: CDR1 LGHDT, CDR2 YNNKEL (reference sequence).

This clonotype has only a few counts. J is TRBJ2-2 and V is TRBV19; tentatively, D is TRBD1 (5 bases). This CDR3 has 16 amino acids. Germline V gene sequence: CDR1 LNHDA, CDR2 SQIVND (reference sequence). V shed 2 bases and J shed 4 bases, with 14 bases lying between them. In nucleotides, the CDR3 is TGTGCCAGTAGTATAAATCGGCAGGGTTTCACCGGGGAGCTGTTTTTT. It yields the protein CASSINRQGFTGELFF.

The chain carries TRBV11-2 and TRBJ1-2, with D unclear. Trimming took 7 bases from V and 7 from J, leaving 16 bases between them. Germline loops: CDR1 SGHAT, CDR2 FQNNGV. The CDR3 has 13 amino acids. CDR3 nucleotides: TGTGCCAGCACCACAGCGGCGGGCAGTGGCTACACCTTC. Protein product: CASTTAAGSGYTF.

This clonotype has only a few counts. The chain links TRBV7-9 to TRBJ2-1, with D hard to call. This CDR3 region has 14 residues. CDR1 and CDR2 from the germline V gene are SEHNR and FQNEAQ (reference sequence). V was clipped by 6 bases and J by 12 bases, with 21 bases between them. The CDR3 DNA reads as TGTGCCAGCAGTTTCTCGGCTTTTGAAGTTTTGCAGTTCTTC. Translated: CASSFSAFEVLQFF.